This TCR beta chain derives from a study of T-cell memory formation after mild COVID-19. In the study overall: Each donor largely had its own TCR clusters.

The germline V and J ends were trimmed by 5 bases and 5 bases, with 13 bases remaining between them. CDR1 and CDR2 (germline): SGHTA, FQGNSA. This CDR3 is 14 amino acids long. Notes on the study in general: Chiefly within CM and EM were the contracting CD4+ clones; CD8+ ones were within EMRA.

With regard to this clonotype: The antigen is not known.

TCR alpha and TCR beta cDNA libraries with sample barcodes and UMIs came from 5'RACE using constant-segment primers. TCRdb reanalysed the 5' RACE reads using MiXCR and keeps one entry per CDR3 protein. The table has 300,000 to 350,000 distinct CDR3 sequences, roughly 13% seen once. Material for sequencing was PBMCs or a T cell subset sorted from them (not recorded which). The sequence derives from a man younger than 35 who had mild COVID-19 (a few samples of this study predate the infection). Cell type and time point are not known. The chain recombines TRBV7-2 with TRBJ1-5; D is ambiguous. CDR3 protein: CASSPRSSDQPQHF. Written as DNA, the CDR3 is TGTGCCAGCAGCCCCCGTTCATCAGATCAGCCCCAGCATTTT.